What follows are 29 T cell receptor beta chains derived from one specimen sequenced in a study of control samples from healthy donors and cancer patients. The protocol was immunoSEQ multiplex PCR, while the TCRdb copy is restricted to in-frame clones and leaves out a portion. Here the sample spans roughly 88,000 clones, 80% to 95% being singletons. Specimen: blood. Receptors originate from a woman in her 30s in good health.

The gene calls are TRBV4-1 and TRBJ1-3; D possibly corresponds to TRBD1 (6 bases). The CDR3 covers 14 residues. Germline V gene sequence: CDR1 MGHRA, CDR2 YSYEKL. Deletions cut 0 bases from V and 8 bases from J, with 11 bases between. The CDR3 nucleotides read TGCGCCAGCAGCCAAGACCGGGGGCGTGACACCATATATTTT. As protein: CASSQDRGRDTIYF.

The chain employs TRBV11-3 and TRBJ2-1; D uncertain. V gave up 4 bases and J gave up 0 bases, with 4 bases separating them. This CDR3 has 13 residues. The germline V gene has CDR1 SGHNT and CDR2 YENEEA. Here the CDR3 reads CASSWSSYNEQFF. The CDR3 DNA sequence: TGTGCCAGCAGCTGGAGCTCCTACAATGAGCAGTTCTTC.

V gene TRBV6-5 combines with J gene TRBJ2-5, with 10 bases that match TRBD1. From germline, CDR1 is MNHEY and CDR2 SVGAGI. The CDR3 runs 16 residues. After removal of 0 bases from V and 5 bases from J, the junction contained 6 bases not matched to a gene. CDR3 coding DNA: TGTGCCAGCAGTTACTCGAGACAGGGGGCTGGCGAGACCCAGTACTTC. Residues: CASSYSRQGAGETQYF.

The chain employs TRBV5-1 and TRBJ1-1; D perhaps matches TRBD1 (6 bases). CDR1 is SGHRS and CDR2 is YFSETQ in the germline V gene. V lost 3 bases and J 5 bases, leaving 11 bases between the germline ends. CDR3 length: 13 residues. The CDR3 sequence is CASSSGVGTEAFF. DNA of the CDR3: TGCGCCAGCAGCTCAGGGGTAGGTACTGAAGCTTTCTTT.

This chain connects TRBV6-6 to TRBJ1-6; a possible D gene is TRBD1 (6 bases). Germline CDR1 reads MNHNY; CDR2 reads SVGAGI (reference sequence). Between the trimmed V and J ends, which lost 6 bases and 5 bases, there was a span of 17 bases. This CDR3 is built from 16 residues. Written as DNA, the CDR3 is TGTGCCAGCAGCGCCGGGGGGGGCAGAAATAATTCACCCCTCCACTTT. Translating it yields CASSAGGGRNNSPLHF.

The DNA for the CDR3 is TGTGCCAGCAGTGAATACTTTGGGACAGGACCCTACGAGCAGTACTTC. It codes for CASSEYFGTGPYEQYF. The chain is built from TRBV25-1 and TRBJ2-7; 8 nucleotides align to TRBD1. The ends lost 0 bases at V and 2 bases at J; junction bases unmatched: 6. The germline V gene encodes CDR1 MGHDK and CDR2 SYGVNS. The CDR3 consists of 16 residues.

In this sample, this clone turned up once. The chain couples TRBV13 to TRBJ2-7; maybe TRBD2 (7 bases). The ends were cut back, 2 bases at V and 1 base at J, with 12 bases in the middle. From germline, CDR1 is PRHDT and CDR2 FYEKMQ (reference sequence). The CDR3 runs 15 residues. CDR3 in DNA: TGTGCCAGCAGCTTATTTGCGGGGGCGTCCTACGAGCAGTACTTC. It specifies CASSLFAGASYEQYF.

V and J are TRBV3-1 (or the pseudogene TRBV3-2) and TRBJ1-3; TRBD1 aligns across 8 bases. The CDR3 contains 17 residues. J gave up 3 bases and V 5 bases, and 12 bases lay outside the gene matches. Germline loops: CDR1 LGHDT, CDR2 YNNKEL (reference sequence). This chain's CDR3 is CASSTNRGIAVGNTIYF. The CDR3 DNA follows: TGTGCCAGCAGCACAAACAGGGGGATAGCGGTTGGAAACACCATATATTTT.

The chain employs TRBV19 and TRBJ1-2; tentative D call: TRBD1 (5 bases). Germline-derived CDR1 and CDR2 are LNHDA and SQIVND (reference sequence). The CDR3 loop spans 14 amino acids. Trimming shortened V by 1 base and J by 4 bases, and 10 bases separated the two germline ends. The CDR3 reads CASSIARTPYGYTF. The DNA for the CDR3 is TGTGCCAGTAGTATAGCCAGGACACCCTATGGCTACACCTTC.

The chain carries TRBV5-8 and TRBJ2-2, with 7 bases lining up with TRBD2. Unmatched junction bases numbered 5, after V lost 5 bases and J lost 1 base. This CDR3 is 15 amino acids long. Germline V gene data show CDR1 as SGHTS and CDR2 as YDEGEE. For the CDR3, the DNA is TGTGCCAGCAGGGGAGGGGCGATGAACACCGGGGAGCTGTTTTTT. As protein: CASRGGAMNTGELFF.

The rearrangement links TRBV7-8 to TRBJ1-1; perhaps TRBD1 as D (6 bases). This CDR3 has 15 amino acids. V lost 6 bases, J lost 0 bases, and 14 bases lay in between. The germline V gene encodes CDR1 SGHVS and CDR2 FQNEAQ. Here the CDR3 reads CASRRIGQLNTEAFF. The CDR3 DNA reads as TGTGCCAGCAGAAGGATCGGACAGCTGAACACTGAAGCTTTCTTT.

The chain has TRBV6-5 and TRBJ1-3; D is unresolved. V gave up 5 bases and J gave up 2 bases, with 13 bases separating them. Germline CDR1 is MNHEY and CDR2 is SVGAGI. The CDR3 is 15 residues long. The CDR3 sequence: CASSPTGDTGNTIYF. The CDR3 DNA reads TGTGCCAGCAGTCCGACGGGAGACACTGGAAACACCATATATTTT.

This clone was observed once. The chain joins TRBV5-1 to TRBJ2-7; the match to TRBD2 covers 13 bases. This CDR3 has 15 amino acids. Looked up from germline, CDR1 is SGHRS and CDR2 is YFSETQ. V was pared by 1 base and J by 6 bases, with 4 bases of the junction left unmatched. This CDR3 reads CASSLTSGRAGEQYF. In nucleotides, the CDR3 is TGCGCCAGCAGCTTGACTAGCGGGAGGGCGGGCGAGCAGTACTTC.

Here the CDR3 DNA reads TGCGCCAGCAGCGCCGGGACCGTCACCGGGGAGCTGTTTTTT. It yields the protein CASSAGTVTGELFF. The genes are TRBV5-1 and TRBJ2-2, with D perhaps matching TRBD1 or TRBD2 (5 bases each). The CDR3 covers 14 residues. Looked up from germline, CDR1 is SGHRS and CDR2 is YFSETQ. The ends were cut back, 4 bases at V and 4 bases at J, with 11 bases in the middle. Together with reference TRBV5-1 and TRBJ2-2, the CDR3 gives the full variable domain: KAGVTQTPRYLIKTRGQQVTLSCSPISGHRSVSWYQQTPGQGLQFLFEYFSETQRNKGNFPGRFSGRQFSNSRSEMNVSTLELGDSALYLCASSAGTVTGELFFGEGSRLTVL.

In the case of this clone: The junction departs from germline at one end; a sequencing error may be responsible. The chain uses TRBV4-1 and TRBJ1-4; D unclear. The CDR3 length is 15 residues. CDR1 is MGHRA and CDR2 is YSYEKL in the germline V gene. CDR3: CASTQASHKDEKLFF. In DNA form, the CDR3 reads TGCGCCAGCACCCAAGCCAGCCATAAAGATGAAAAACTGTTTTTT.

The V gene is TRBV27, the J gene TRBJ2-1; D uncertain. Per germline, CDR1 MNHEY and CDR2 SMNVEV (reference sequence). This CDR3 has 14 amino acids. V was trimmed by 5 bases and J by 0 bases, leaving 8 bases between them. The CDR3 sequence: CASSIQDSYNEQFF. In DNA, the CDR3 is TGTGCCAGCAGTATCCAAGACTCCTACAATGAGCAGTTCTTC.

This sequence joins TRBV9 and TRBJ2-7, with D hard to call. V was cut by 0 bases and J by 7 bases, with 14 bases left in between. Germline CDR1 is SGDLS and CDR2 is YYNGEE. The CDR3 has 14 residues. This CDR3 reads CASSVGTHLGEQYF. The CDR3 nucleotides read TGTGCCAGCAGCGTAGGCACCCATCTGGGGGAGCAGTACTTC. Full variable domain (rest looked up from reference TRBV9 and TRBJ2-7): DSGVTQTPKHLITATGQRVTLRCSPRSGDLSVYWYQQSLDQGLQFLIQYYNGEERAKGNILERFSAQQFPDLHSELNLSSLELGDSALYFCASSVGTHLGEQYFGPGTRLTVT.

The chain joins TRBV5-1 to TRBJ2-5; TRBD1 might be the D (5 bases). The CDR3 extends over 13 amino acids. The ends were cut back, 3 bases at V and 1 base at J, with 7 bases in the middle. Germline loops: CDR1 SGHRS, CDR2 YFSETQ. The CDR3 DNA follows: TGCGCCAGCAGCTCGACAGCCCAAGAGACCCAGTACTTC. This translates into CASSSTAQETQYF.

The CDR3 DNA reads as TGTGCCACCTCCCAGGGGGTCTCCTACGAGCAGTACTTC. Translation gives CATSQGVSYEQYF. The chain combines TRBV18 with TRBJ2-7; 7 positions match TRBD1. V shed 10 bases, J shed 0 bases, and the junction held 6 bases outside the gene matches. In germline, CDR1 is KGHSH, CDR2 LQKENI. CDR3 length: 13 residues. The full variable domain, in which reference TRBV18 and TRBJ2-7 provide the parts outside the CDR3, is NAGVMQNPRHLVRRRGQEARLRCSPMKGHSHVYWYRQLPEEGLKFMVYLQKENIIDESGMPKERFSAEFPKEGPSILRIQQVVRGDSAAYFCATSQGVSYEQYFGPGTRLTVT.

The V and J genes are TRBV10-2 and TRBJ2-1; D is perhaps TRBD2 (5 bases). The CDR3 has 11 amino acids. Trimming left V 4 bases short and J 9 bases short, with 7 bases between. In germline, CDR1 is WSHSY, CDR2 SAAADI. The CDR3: CASSGTSEQFF. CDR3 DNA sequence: TGCGCCAGCAGTGGGACTTCTGAGCAGTTCTTC.

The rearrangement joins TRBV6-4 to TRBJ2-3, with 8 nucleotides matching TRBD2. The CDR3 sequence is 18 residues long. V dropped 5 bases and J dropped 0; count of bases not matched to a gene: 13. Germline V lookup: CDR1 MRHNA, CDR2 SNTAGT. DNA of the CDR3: TGTGCCAGCAGTAAAAGCGGGGGCGGTATATCTAGCACAGATACGCAGTATTTT. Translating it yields CASSKSGGGISSTDTQYF.

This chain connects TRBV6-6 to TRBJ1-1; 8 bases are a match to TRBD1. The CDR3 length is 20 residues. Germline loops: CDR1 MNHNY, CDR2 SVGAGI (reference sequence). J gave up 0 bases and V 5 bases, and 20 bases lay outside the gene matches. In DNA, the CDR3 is TGTGCCAGCAGTCCGCGATTCAGAAGGACAGGGTTTGGAATGAACACTGAAGCTTTCTTT. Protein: CASSPRFRRTGFGMNTEAFF.

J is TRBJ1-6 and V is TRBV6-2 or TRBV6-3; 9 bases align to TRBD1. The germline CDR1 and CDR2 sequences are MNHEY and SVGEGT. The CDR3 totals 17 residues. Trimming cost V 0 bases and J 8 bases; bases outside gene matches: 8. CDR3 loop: CASSYSGTGHSDSPLHF. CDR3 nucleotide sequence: TGTGCCAGCAGTTACTCAGGGACAGGGCATTCGGATTCACCCCTCCACTTT.

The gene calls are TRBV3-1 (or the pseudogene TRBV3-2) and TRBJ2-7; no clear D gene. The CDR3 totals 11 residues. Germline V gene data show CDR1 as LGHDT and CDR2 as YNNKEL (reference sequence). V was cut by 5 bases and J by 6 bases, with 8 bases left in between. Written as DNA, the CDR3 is TGTGCCAGCAGCAAAAGCCTCGAGCAGTACTTC. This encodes CASSKSLEQYF.

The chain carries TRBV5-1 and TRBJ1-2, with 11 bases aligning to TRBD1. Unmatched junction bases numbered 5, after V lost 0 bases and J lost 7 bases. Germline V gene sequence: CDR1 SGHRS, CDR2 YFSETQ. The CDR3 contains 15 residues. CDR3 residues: CASSLAQDRGPGYTF. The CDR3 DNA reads TGCGCCAGCAGCTTGGCCCAGGACAGGGGGCCTGGCTACACCTTC.

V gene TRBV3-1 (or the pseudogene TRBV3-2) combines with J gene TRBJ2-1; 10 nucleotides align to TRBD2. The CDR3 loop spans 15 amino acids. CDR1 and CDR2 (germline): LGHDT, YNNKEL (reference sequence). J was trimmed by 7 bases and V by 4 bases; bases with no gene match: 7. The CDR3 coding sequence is TGTGCCAGCAGCCCCAGCGGGGGGGCCGAGAATGAGCAGTTCTTC. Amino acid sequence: CASSPSGGAENEQFF.

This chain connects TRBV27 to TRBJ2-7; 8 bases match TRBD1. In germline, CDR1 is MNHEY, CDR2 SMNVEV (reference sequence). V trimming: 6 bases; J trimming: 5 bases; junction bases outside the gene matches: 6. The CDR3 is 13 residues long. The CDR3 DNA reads TGTGCCAGCAGACGGGACAGGCTAAACGAGCAGTACTTC. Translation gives CASRRDRLNEQYF.

The CDR3 nucleotides are TGTGCCAGCTCTAGGCGGGGAAATGAGCAGTTCTTC. Protein product: CASSRRGNEQFF. This rearrangement joins TRBV18 to TRBJ2-1, with D perhaps TRBD2 (6 bases). The V and J ends lost 6 bases and 7 bases respectively, with 10 bases between them. The germline CDR1 and CDR2 sequences are KGHSH and LQKENI. CDR3 length: 12 amino acids.

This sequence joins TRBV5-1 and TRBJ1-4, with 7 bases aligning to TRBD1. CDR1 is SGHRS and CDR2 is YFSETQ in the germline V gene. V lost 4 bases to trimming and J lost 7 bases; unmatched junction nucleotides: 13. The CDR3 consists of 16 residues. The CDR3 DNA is TGCGCCAGCAGCCCCGACAGGGCAGAAAGGGGTGAAAAACTGTTTTTT. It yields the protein CASSPDRAERGEKLFF.